These 32 T cell receptor beta chains were sequenced from one sample in a study of T cell responses to AZD1222 COVID-19 vaccine. The method was immunoSEQ multiplex PCR; TCRdb's version includes in-frame clones alone and lacks a portion of them. The sample has 120,000 to 150,000 clones, 93% seen once. The source was peripheral blood, collected on day 0 of AZD1222 vaccination. Source of these receptors: an adult in good health.

V and J are TRBV7-9 and TRBJ1-4; weak D call: TRBD1 (5 bases). Trimming cost V 1 base and J 0 bases, with 9 bases left between them. This CDR3 is built from 16 residues. The germline gives CDR1 SEHNR, CDR2 FQNEAQ (reference sequence). CDR3 in DNA: TGTGCCAGCAGCTTAGGGGGCCAAACAACTAATGAAAAACTGTTTTTT. Encoded protein: CASSLGGQTTNEKLFF.

This chain joins TRBV5-1 and TRBJ1-1; D is perhaps TRBD1 (5 bases). This CDR3 comprises 14 residues. Germline V lookup: CDR1 SGHRS, CDR2 YFSETQ. V was shortened by 0 bases and J by 5 bases, with 11 bases between the two germline ends. CDR3: CASSLAGEGTEAFF. DNA for the CDR3: TGCGCCAGCAGCTTGGCGGGGGAGGGGACTGAAGCTTTCTTT.

V usage is TRBV28 and J usage is TRBJ1-1, with 7 bases aligning to TRBD1. Trimming took 2 bases from V and 4 from J; bases not matched to a gene: 1. Germline lookup yields CDR1 MDHEN and CDR2 SYDVKM. The CDR3 has 13 residues. The CDR3: CASSLRGLTEAFF. For the CDR3, the DNA is TGTGCCAGCAGTTTAAGGGGGCTCACTGAAGCTTTCTTT.

The chain employs TRBV7-6 and TRBJ1-1; TRBD1 might be the D (5 bases). The V and J ends lost 1 base and 5 bases respectively, with 11 bases between them. Germline CDR1 is SGHVS and CDR2 is FNYEAQ. The CDR3 length is 14 residues. CDR3 loop: CASSLGAGRTEAFF. For the CDR3, the DNA is TGTGCCAGCAGCTTAGGGGCAGGGAGGACTGAAGCTTTCTTT.

The chain employs TRBV5-1 and TRBJ2-7; weak D call: TRBD2 (6 bases). V lost 5 bases and J lost 1, with 10 bases in between. The germline V gene encodes CDR1 SGHRS and CDR2 YFSETQ. The CDR3 consists of 13 residues. DNA for the CDR3: TGCGCCAGCAGTTTCGGGACTTCCTACGAGCAGTACTTC. It codes for CASSFGTSYEQYF.

The chain has TRBV19 and TRBJ2-3; 8 nucleotides match TRBD2. The trim removed 3 bases at V and 0 bases at J, leaving 2 bases unmatched. The CDR3 loop spans 15 amino acids. Germline-derived CDR1 and CDR2 are LNHDA and SQIVND (reference sequence). The CDR3 DNA is TGTGCCAGTAGTATCGGGGGGGGGAGCACAGATACGCAGTATTTT. Translated, it gives CASSIGGGSTDTQYF.

The chain couples TRBV10-3 to TRBJ2-7; perhaps TRBD2 as D (6 bases). CDR3 length equals 15 residues. The ends were cut back, 3 bases at V and 6 bases at J, with 18 bases in the middle. In germline, CDR1 is ENHRY, CDR2 SYGVKD. CDR3 region: CAISDSGLTAGEQYF. CDR3 sequence (DNA): TGTGCCATCAGTGACAGTGGACTCACAGCGGGCGAGCAGTACTTC.

The chain joins TRBV3-1 (or the pseudogene TRBV3-2) to TRBJ2-2; tentative D call: TRBD1 (6 bases). V shed 4 bases and J shed 7 bases, with 16 bases lying between them. The CDR3 spans 15 residues. Germline CDR1 LGHDT, CDR2 YNNKEL (reference sequence). This CDR3 reads CASSRSGAHGGELFF. CDR3 bases: TGTGCCAGCAGCCGCTCAGGGGCGCATGGCGGGGAGCTGTTTTTT.

The chain joins TRBV6-2 or TRBV6-3 to TRBJ2-2, with D possibly being TRBD2 (6 bases). Germline lookup yields CDR1 MNHEY and CDR2 SVGEGT. This CDR3 has 16 residues. The ends were cut back, 2 bases at V and 1 base at J, with 11 bases in the middle. CDR3 region: CASSYTGTGNTGELFF. Here the CDR3 DNA reads TGTGCCAGCAGTTACACGGGGACTGGGAACACCGGGGAGCTGTTTTTT.

The gene calls are TRBV7-9 and TRBJ1-1; 8 bases map to TRBD1. From germline, CDR1 is SEHNR and CDR2 FQNEAQ (reference sequence). The junction had 3 bases not matched to a gene; V was cut back by 2 bases and J by 4 bases. The CDR3 sequence is 14 residues long. This CDR3 reads CASSLPGQATEAFF. The DNA for the CDR3 is TGTGCCAGCAGCTTACCGGGACAGGCCACTGAAGCTTTCTTT.

The chain has TRBV30 and TRBJ1-1; TRBD1 is a possible D gene (5 bases). Germline V gene data show CDR1 as GTSNPN and CDR2 as SVGIG (reference sequence). Deletions cut 7 bases from V and 13 bases from J, with 19 bases between. CDR3 length equals 11 residues. DNA of the CDR3: TGTGCCTATGCGGCCGGGGCAAAGAATTTCTTT. It translates to CAYAAGAKNFF.

The CDR3 coding sequence is TGTGCCAGCAGTTTACTAACCTACGAGCAGTACTTC. Its protein product is CASSLLTYEQYF. This chain links TRBV12-3 or TRBV12-4 with TRBJ2-7; no reliable D call. The CDR3 length is 12 residues. Trimming removed 2 bases at V and 2 bases at J, with 4 bases between.

The V gene is TRBV4-1, the J gene TRBJ2-1; possibly TRBD2 for D (5 bases). V lost 0 bases to trimming and J lost 9 bases, with 12 bases between them. This CDR3 is 14 amino acids long. Germline V lookup: CDR1 MGHRA, CDR2 YSYEKL. For the CDR3, the DNA is TGCGCCAGCAGCCAAGATTCCGGACTCGGTGAGCAGTTCTTC. Protein: CASSQDSGLGEQFF.

This chain connects TRBV30 to TRBJ1-5; TRBD1 agrees at 7 bases. Germline-derived CDR1 and CDR2 are GTSNPN and SVGIG (reference sequence). The J segment lost 6 bases and the V segment lost 0 bases, leaving 8 bases of the junction unmatched. The length of the CDR3 is 15 residues. The CDR3 DNA reads TGTGCCTGGAGTGTATTAGGGGGCGGCGGTCAGCCCCAGCATTTT. Translating gives CAWSVLGGGGQPQHF. Filled out from reference TRBV30 and TRBJ1-5, the complete variable domain reads SQTIHQWPATLVQPVGSPLSLECTVEGTSNPNLYWYRQAAGRGLQLLFYSVGIGQISSEVPQNLSASRPQDRQFILSSKKLLLSDSGFYLCAWSVLGGGGQPQHFGDGTRLSIL.

The V call is TRBV9, the J call TRBJ1-6, with no clear D. This CDR3 has 15 amino acids. Germline V gene sequence: CDR1 SGDLS, CDR2 YYNGEE. Between the trimmed V and J ends, which lost 0 bases and 4 bases, there was a span of 8 bases. CDR3 sequence (DNA): TGTGCCAGCAGCGTAGTTGGAGATTATAATTCACCCCTCCACTTT. It translates to CASSVVGDYNSPLHF. Together with reference TRBV9 and TRBJ1-6, the CDR3 gives the full variable domain: DSGVTQTPKHLITATGQRVTLRCSPRSGDLSVYWYQQSLDQGLQFLIQYYNGEERAKGNILERFSAQQFPDLHSELNLSSLELGDSALYFCASSVVGDYNSPLHFGNGTRLTVT.

J is TRBJ2-1 and V is TRBV2, with 12 bases fitting TRBD2. V gave up 6 bases and J gave up 7 bases; unmatched junction bases: 7. The CDR3 spans 15 residues. Germline V gives CDR1 SNHLY, CDR2 FYNNEI. This CDR3 is CASSLLAGGLNEQFF. The DNA of the CDR3 is TGTGCCAGCAGCTTACTAGCGGGGGGCCTGAATGAGCAGTTCTTC. Together with reference TRBV2 and TRBJ2-1, the CDR3 gives the full variable domain: EPEVTQTPSHQVTQMGQEVILRCVPISNHLYFYWYRQILGQKVEFLVSFYNNEISEKSEIFDDQFSVERPDGSNFTLKIRSTKLEDSAMYFCASSLLAGGLNEQFFGPGTRLTVL.

This clone appeared many times. The chain combines TRBV6-5 with TRBJ1-4; 9 bases are shared with TRBD1. The CDR3 extends over 15 amino acids. Germline CDR1 MNHEY, CDR2 SVGAGI. The junction had 8 bases not matched to a gene; V was cut back by 4 bases and J by 8 bases. Here the CDR3 reads CASSSGQGGLEKLFF. CDR3 nucleotide sequence: TGTGCCAGCAGTTCGGGACAGGGAGGTTTGGAAAAACTGTTTTTT.

V and J are TRBV19 and TRBJ1-6; 9 bases fit TRBD1. Germline trimming cut 4 bases from V and 12 bases from J; bases unmatched to any gene: 13. The CDR3 is made up of 16 amino acids. Germline CDR1 reads LNHDA; CDR2 reads SQIVND (reference sequence). The CDR3 nucleotides are TGTGCCAGTAGTACGGACAGGGGAATTGCGGCGGGACCCCTCCACTTT. It translates to CASSTDRGIAAGPLHF.

V usage is TRBV10-3 and J usage is TRBJ2-1, with no clear D. Germline CDR1 reads ENHRY; CDR2 reads SYGVKD. The V end was cut by 6 bases, the J end by 6 bases, with 9 bases between. This CDR3 is 12 amino acids long. As DNA, the CDR3 is TGTGCCATCAGGGAGAGAGGCAATGAGCAGTTCTTC. Amino acids: CAIRERGNEQFF.

The chain employs TRBV19 and TRBJ2-7; D might be TRBD2 (6 bases). This CDR3 has 12 amino acids. Trimming pared 4 bases from V and 10 bases from J, leaving 14 bases between. CDR1 LNHDA and CDR2 SQIVND come from the germline V gene (reference sequence). Written as DNA, the CDR3 is TGTGCCAGTAGTAGCGCGGGGCTCGGACAGTACTTC. This sequence encodes CASSSAGLGQYF.

The V and J genes are TRBV20-1 and TRBJ2-5, with 7 bases identical to TRBD1. Looked up from germline, CDR1 is DFQATT and CDR2 is SNEGSKA (reference sequence). V lost 3 bases, J lost 5 bases, and 0 bases stayed unmatched. This CDR3 is 11 amino acids long. This chain's CDR3 is CSARTGETQYF. The DNA for the CDR3 is TGCAGTGCTAGGACAGGGGAGACCCAGTACTTC.

The V and J genes are TRBV15 and TRBJ1-1; a weak D match, TRBD1 (5 bases). The CDR3 runs to 14 residues. Germline CDR1 LNHNV, CDR2 YYDKDF (reference sequence). The ends were cut back, 4 bases at V and 5 bases at J, with 14 bases in the middle. CDR3 loop: CATSTGDGLTEAFF. The CDR3 nucleotides read TGTGCCACCAGCACTGGGGACGGGTTGACTGAAGCTTTCTTT.

This clone was counted once. The chain uses TRBV9 and TRBJ2-3; no clear D gene. Trimming removed 0 bases at V and 10 bases at J, with 12 bases between. Germline V gene data show CDR1 as SGDLS and CDR2 as YYNGEE. CDR3 length: 13 amino acids. The CDR3 loop reads CASSVDVQLAQYF. CDR3 sequence (DNA): TGTGCCAGCAGCGTAGATGTACAGCTTGCGCAGTATTTT.

The CDR3 region has the DNA TGTGCCAGCAGCTTTGGAGGGGAGAACACTGAAGCTTTCTTT. Protein sequence: CASSFGGENTEAFF. The chain employs TRBV5-6 and TRBJ1-1; weak D call: TRBD1 (5 bases). Germline-derived CDR1 and CDR2 are SGHDT and YYEEEE. V lost 2 bases and J 1 base, leaving 9 bases between the germline ends. The CDR3 is 14 residues long.

The V and J genes are TRBV4-1 and TRBJ1-1; 9 nucleotides line up with TRBD1. The CDR3 consists of 16 residues. The ends lost 2 bases at V and 1 base at J; junction bases unmatched: 5. CDR1 is MGHRA, CDR2 YSYEKL, per germline. Here the CDR3 reads CASSQPPGQGNTEAFF. CDR3 nucleotides: TGCGCCAGCAGCCAACCCCCGGGACAGGGGAACACTGAAGCTTTCTTT.

This sequence joins TRBV7-2 and TRBJ2-5, with 7 bases that match TRBD1. Per germline, CDR1 SGHTA and CDR2 FQGNSA. CDR3 length: 14 amino acids. Unmatched junction bases numbered 3, after V lost 4 bases and J lost 1 base. CDR3: CASSSGQPQETQYF. CDR3 nucleotides: TGTGCCAGCAGCTCGGGACAGCCCCAAGAGACCCAGTACTTC.

This clone was counted a few times. The rearrangement joins TRBV7-9 to TRBJ2-2, with D possibly matching TRBD2 (6 bases). V was clipped by 2 bases and J by 6 bases, with 19 bases between them. Germline V CDR1 and CDR2: SEHNR, FQNEAQ (reference sequence). This CDR3 contains 17 residues. CDR3 sequence: CASSLLSGLRTAGELFF. In nucleotides, the CDR3 is TGTGCCAGCAGCTTATTATCGGGACTCCGGACGGCCGGGGAGCTGTTTTTT.

The chain's CDR3 is CASSLGPTGSNSGANVLTF. As DNA, the CDR3 is TGTGCCAGCAGCTTGGGGCCGACAGGGTCCAACTCTGGGGCCAACGTCCTGACTTTC. The V and J genes are TRBV5-5 and TRBJ2-6; 7 bases are a match to TRBD1. Per germline, CDR1 SGHKS and CDR2 YYEKEE (reference sequence). The V and J ends lost 0 bases and 0 bases, in that order; junction bases with no gene match: 9. The CDR3 is 19 residues long.

This chain joins TRBV19 and TRBJ1-5; TRBD1 might be the D (5 bases). CDR1 is LNHDA and CDR2 is SQIVND in the germline V gene (reference sequence). The CDR3 contains 14 residues. V was pared by 8 bases and J by 5 bases, with 16 bases between. CDR3 sequence reads: CASQRKGPHQPQHF. CDR3 bases: TGTGCCAGTCAAAGGAAGGGGCCGCATCAGCCCCAGCATTTT.

V and J are TRBV7-3 and TRBJ1-2; the D is unclear. The CDR3 contains 12 residues. Trimming removed 2 bases from V and 13 bases from J, with 14 bases in between. Germline loops: CDR1 SGHTA, CDR2 FQGTGA. In nucleotides, the CDR3 is TGTGCCAGCAGCTTAGAGAGGGTCCCACCCACCTTC. Its translation: CASSLERVPPTF.

The chain combines TRBV5-1 with TRBJ1-2, with a tentative D call TRBD1 (5 bases). The CDR3 extends over 13 amino acids. V lost 4 bases and J 6 bases, leaving 13 bases between the germline ends. In germline, CDR1 is SGHRS, CDR2 YFSETQ. CDR3 sequence (DNA): TGCGCCAGCAGCCCATTAAAAGGGGATGGCTACACCTTC. It specifies CASSPLKGDGYTF.

The rearrangement uses TRBV2 and TRBJ2-1; 9 nucleotides agree with TRBD1. With V trimmed by 6 bases and J by 3 bases, 6 bases remained unmatched. The CDR3 covers 15 residues. Germline CDR1 and CDR2: SNHLY and FYNNEI. The CDR3 spells CASRNGQGFYNEQFF. In DNA form, the CDR3 reads TGTGCCAGCAGAAACGGACAGGGGTTCTACAATGAGCAGTTCTTC.